This is a list of T cell receptor beta chains from one sample in a study of T cells in Graves' hyperthyroidism and ophthalmopathy. From the multiplex PCR reads, TCRdb called clonotypes with MiXCR, one entry per CDR3 protein. This table holds some 440,000 distinct CDR3 sequences, approximately 15% found once. The sample was blood. The receptors shown here come from a woman aged 18-30 years with Graves' hyperthyroidism. The CDR3 runs from the conserved cysteine through the conserved F or W. Fields, in order: CDR3 protein, CDR3 DNA, J gene, D gene, clone size, V gene. A D gene is named only where the DNA matches it firmly. Rows may omit the clone size; those that give it use once, few, many or a size class.

CDR3 protein: CASSGEDDRLAKNIQYF
CDR3 DNA: TGTGCCAGCAGCGGCGAAGACGACAGGCTAGCCAAAAACATTCAGTACTTC
J gene: TRBJ2-4
D gene: -
clone size: -
V gene: TRBV9

CDR3 protein: CASRTGGSGANVLTF
CDR3 DNA: TGTGCCAGCAGGACAGGGGGATCTGGGGCCAACGTCCTGACTTTC
J gene: TRBJ2-6
D gene: TRBD1
clone size: few
V gene: TRBV6-1

CDR3 protein: CASTITTTDTQYF
CDR3 DNA: TGTGCCAGCACGATAACCACCACAGATACGCAGTATTTT
J gene: TRBJ2-3
D gene: -
clone size: many
V gene: TRBV28

CDR3 protein: CASSTTPSGGSYNEQFF
CDR3 DNA: TGTGCCAGCAGCACTACCCCTAGCGGGGGCTCCTACAATGAGCAGTTCTTC
J gene: TRBJ2-1
D gene: TRBD2
clone size: few
V gene: TRBV7-6

CDR3 protein: CASSNGPPYEQYF
CDR3 DNA: TGTGCCAGTAGTAACGGGCCCCCCTACGAGCAGTACTTC
J gene: TRBJ2-7
D gene: -
clone size: -
V gene: TRBV19

CDR3 protein: CASSRRTTGRISAAEAFF
CDR3 DNA: TGTGCCAGCAGCCGAAGAACCACAGGGCGAATCTCCGCGGCTGAAGCTTTCTTT
J gene: TRBJ1-1
D gene: -
clone size: many
V gene: TRBV7-2

CDR3 protein: CSVGSSGQPQHF
CDR3 DNA: TGCAGCGTTGGTAGTTCCGGACAGCCCCAGCATTTT
J gene: TRBJ1-5
D gene: -
clone size: -
V gene: TRBV29-1

CDR3 protein: CAIRTRGGPIYEQYF
CDR3 DNA: TGTGCCATCCGTACAAGGGGCGGGCCGATCTACGAGCAGTACTTC
J gene: TRBJ2-7
D gene: -
clone size: few
V gene: TRBV10-3

CDR3 protein: CASSLYRGRNEKLFF
CDR3 DNA: TGTGCCAGCAGTTTATACCGGGGAAGGAATGAAAAACTGTTTTTT
J gene: TRBJ1-4
D gene: -
clone size: many
V gene: TRBV28

CDR3 protein: CASSVQGAPEAFF
CDR3 DNA: TGTGCCAGTAGTGTACAGGGGGCACCTGAAGCTTTCTTT
J gene: TRBJ1-1
D gene: TRBD1
clone size: many
V gene: TRBV19

CDR3 protein: CASSFVLASDTQYF
CDR3 DNA: TGTGCCAGCAGCTTCGTACTAGCATCAGATACGCAGTATTTT
J gene: TRBJ2-3
D gene: -
clone size: many
V gene: TRBV7-2

CDR3 protein: CASSSGFYEQYF
CDR3 DNA: TGTGCCAGCAGCTCCGGCTTCTACGAGCAGTACTTC
J gene: TRBJ2-7
D gene: -
clone size: many
V gene: TRBV7-2

CDR3 protein: CASSDELAGAYEQYF
CDR3 DNA: TGCGCCAGCAGTGATGAACTAGCGGGGGCCTACGAGCAGTACTTC
J gene: TRBJ2-7
D gene: TRBD2
clone size: -
V gene: TRBV10-2

CDR3 protein: CASSFGQAGELFF
CDR3 DNA: TGTGCCAGCAGTTTTGGACAGGCCGGGGAGCTGTTTTTT
J gene: TRBJ2-2
D gene: TRBD1
clone size: many
V gene: TRBV12-3/TRBV12-4

CDR3 protein: CSARDRTDHYSYEQYF
CDR3 DNA: TGCAGTGCTAGAGATCGAACAGACCATTACTCCTACGAGCAGTACTTC
J gene: TRBJ2-7
D gene: -
clone size: few
V gene: TRBV20-1

CDR3 protein: CASRPGLRDFTDTQYF
CDR3 DNA: TGTGCCAGCCGCCCGGGACTCAGAGACTTCACAGATACGCAGTATTTT
J gene: TRBJ2-3
D gene: -
clone size: few
V gene: TRBV27

CDR3 protein: CSASLSGYEQYF
CDR3 DNA: TGCAGTGCTTCCCTTAGCGGTTACGAGCAGTACTTC
J gene: TRBJ2-7
D gene: -
clone size: -
V gene: TRBV20-1

CDR3 protein: CSPLWENIQYF
CDR3 DNA: TGCAGTCCCCTCTGGGAAAACATTCAGTACTTC
J gene: TRBJ2-4
D gene: -
clone size: -
V gene: TRBV20-1

CDR3 protein: CASSLTTSGGSRDNEQFF
CDR3 DNA: TGTGCCAGCAGCTTAACGACTAGCGGGGGGTCAAGGGACAATGAGCAGTTCTTC
J gene: TRBJ2-1
D gene: TRBD2
clone size: many
V gene: TRBV7-3

CDR3 protein: CASSIGTSIAKNIQYF
CDR3 DNA: TGTGCCAGCAGCATCGGGACTAGCATTGCCAAAAACATTCAGTACTTC
J gene: TRBJ2-4
D gene: TRBD2
clone size: -
V gene: TRBV7-8

CDR3 protein: CASSPYGGRKGEAFF
CDR3 DNA: TGTGCCAGCAGCCCCTACGGGGGGCGAAAAGGTGAAGCTTTCTTT
J gene: TRBJ1-1
D gene: -
clone size: -
V gene: TRBV7-6

CDR3 protein: CATRDNKNTGELFF
CDR3 DNA: TGTGCCACCCGAGACAATAAGAACACCGGGGAGCTGTTTTTT
J gene: TRBJ2-2
D gene: -
clone size: few
V gene: TRBV24-1

CDR3 protein: CASSLGWGPGANVLTF
CDR3 DNA: TGTGCCAGTAGCCTAGGATGGGGCCCCGGGGCCAACGTCCTGACTTTC
J gene: TRBJ2-6
D gene: -
clone size: -
V gene: TRBV19

CDR3 protein: CSARSASGPSSYNEQFF
CDR3 DNA: TGCAGTGCTAGGTCGGCTAGCGGGCCGAGCTCCTACAATGAGCAGTTCTTC
J gene: TRBJ2-1
D gene: TRBD2
clone size: -
V gene: TRBV20-1

CDR3 protein: CASSFRQGDEQYF
CDR3 DNA: TGTGCCAGCAGCTTCCGACAGGGGGACGAGCAGTACTTC
J gene: TRBJ2-7
D gene: TRBD1
clone size: few
V gene: TRBV7-9

CDR3 protein: CASSQDPPSLAGVLDTQYF
CDR3 DNA: TGCGCCAGCAGCCAAGATCCGCCCTCACTAGCGGGGGTCTTGGATACGCAGTATTTT
J gene: TRBJ2-3
D gene: TRBD2
clone size: -
V gene: TRBV4-1

CDR3 protein: CASSLGRLAGGGRDTQYF
CDR3 DNA: TGTGCCAGCAGCTTGGGAAGACTAGCGGGAGGAGGGAGAGATACGCAGTATTTT
J gene: TRBJ2-3
D gene: TRBD2
clone size: many
V gene: TRBV7-8

CDR3 protein: CASSSSTGGHVETQYF
CDR3 DNA: TGTGCCAGCAGCTCCTCCACAGGGGGGCACGTTGAGACCCAGTACTTC
J gene: TRBJ2-5
D gene: TRBD1
clone size: many
V gene: TRBV11-2

CDR3 protein: CASSSRSYSNQPQHF
CDR3 DNA: TGTGCCAGCAGTTCCCGATCTTATAGCAATCAGCCCCAGCATTTT
J gene: TRBJ1-5
D gene: -
clone size: many
V gene: TRBV28

CDR3 protein: CASSQTSQGVNEQFF
CDR3 DNA: TGTGCCAGCAGCCAAACTAGCCAGGGGGTCAATGAGCAGTTCTTC
J gene: TRBJ2-1
D gene: -
clone size: many
V gene: TRBV4-2

CDR3 protein: CASSSPGKGNQPQHF
CDR3 DNA: TGTGCCAGCAGTTCCCCCGGAAAGGGTAATCAGCCCCAGCATTTT
J gene: TRBJ1-5
D gene: -
clone size: many
V gene: TRBV28

CDR3 protein: CASRQSWVESSGNTIYF
CDR3 DNA: TGCGCCAGCCGGCAGTCTTGGGTAGAATCCTCTGGAAACACCATATATTTT
J gene: TRBJ1-3
D gene: -
clone size: -
V gene: TRBV4-1

CDR3 protein: CASSSTGRRSYNSPLHF
CDR3 DNA: TGTGCCAGCAGTTCCACAGGGAGGAGGTCCTATAATTCACCCCTCCACTTT
J gene: TRBJ1-6
D gene: -
clone size: few
V gene: TRBV25-1

CDR3 protein: CSASLFQRGARETQYF
CDR3 DNA: TGCAGTGCTAGTCTCTTCCAGCGGGGGGCCCGGGAGACCCAGTACTTC
J gene: TRBJ2-5
D gene: TRBD2
clone size: many
V gene: TRBV20-1

CDR3 protein: CASSSDSNSGNTIYF
CDR3 DNA: TGCGCCAGCAGCTCCGACAGCAACTCTGGAAACACCATATATTTT
J gene: TRBJ1-3
D gene: -
clone size: many
V gene: TRBV5-1

CDR3 protein: CASSGHWTGGLNTEAFF
CDR3 DNA: TGTGCCAGCAGTGGGCATTGGACAGGGGGCCTGAACACTGAAGCTTTCTTT
J gene: TRBJ1-1
D gene: TRBD1
clone size: many
V gene: TRBV6-1

CDR3 protein: CAEGGPGYGYTF
CDR3 DNA: TGTGCCGAGGGAGGGCCTGGGTATGGCTACACCTTC
J gene: TRBJ1-2
D gene: -
clone size: -
V gene: TRBV6-1

CDR3 protein: CASSLPMLPGQGFWNQPQHF
CDR3 DNA: TGTGCCAGCAGCTTACCCATGCTACCGGGACAGGGTTTTTGGAATCAGCCCCAGCATTTT
J gene: TRBJ1-5
D gene: TRBD1
clone size: -
V gene: TRBV7-2

CDR3 protein: CASSIRGTSGFNTDTQYF
CDR3 DNA: TGTGCCAGCAGTATCCGGGGAACTAGCGGCTTTAACACAGATACGCAGTATTTT
J gene: TRBJ2-3
D gene: TRBD2
clone size: many
V gene: TRBV7-2

CDR3 protein: CSARGGNGYTF
CDR3 DNA: TGCAGTGCAAGGGGGGGGAATGGCTACACCTTC
J gene: TRBJ1-2
D gene: -
clone size: -
V gene: TRBV20-1

CDR3 protein: CASARGGSEAFF
CDR3 DNA: TGTGCTAGTGCTAGAGGGGGTTCTGAAGCTTTCTTT
J gene: TRBJ1-1
D gene: -
clone size: many
V gene: TRBV12-5

CDR3 protein: CAISESAGGNTIYF
CDR3 DNA: TGTGCCATCAGTGAGTCGGCAGGGGGAAACACCATATATTTT
J gene: TRBJ1-3
D gene: -
clone size: few
V gene: TRBV10-3

CDR3 protein: CASSILMNTEAFF
CDR3 DNA: TGTGCCAGTAGTATACTGATGAACACTGAAGCTTTCTTT
J gene: TRBJ1-1
D gene: -
clone size: -
V gene: TRBV19

CDR3 protein: CASLAGGHAGEQFF
CDR3 DNA: TGTGCCAGCTTGGCGGGGGGCCACGCTGGGGAGCAGTTCTTC
J gene: TRBJ2-1
D gene: TRBD2
clone size: many
V gene: TRBV12-3/TRBV12-4

CDR3 protein: CATSSGPGPSDTQYF
CDR3 DNA: TGTGCCACCAGCAGTGGTCCGGGACCCTCAGATACGCAGTATTTT
J gene: TRBJ2-3
D gene: -
clone size: many
V gene: TRBV15

CDR3 protein: CASSQVGTGGLWTEAFF
CDR3 DNA: TGTGCCAGCAGCCAAGTTGGGACAGGGGGCTTGTGGACTGAAGCTTTCTTT
J gene: TRBJ1-1
D gene: TRBD1
clone size: -
V gene: TRBV28

CDR3 protein: CASSLTNRGKGHYGYTF
CDR3 DNA: TGTGCCAGCAGTTTAACTAACAGGGGGAAGGGTCACTATGGCTACACCTTC
J gene: TRBJ1-2
D gene: TRBD1
clone size: few
V gene: TRBV2

CDR3 protein: CASSGSGMPREQYF
CDR3 DNA: TGCGCCAGCAGCGGTAGCGGGATGCCAAGGGAGCAGTACTTC
J gene: TRBJ2-7
D gene: TRBD2
clone size: many
V gene: TRBV5-1

CDR3 protein: CASSFTGIGAEKLFF
CDR3 DNA: TGTGCCAGCAGTTTCACGGGAATAGGGGCTGAAAAACTGTTTTTT
J gene: TRBJ1-4
D gene: -
clone size: -
V gene: TRBV27

CDR3 protein: CASSEVGTNAYGYTF
CDR3 DNA: TGTGCCAGCAGTGAGGTCGGGACAAACGCTTATGGCTACACCTTC
J gene: TRBJ1-2
D gene: -
clone size: many
V gene: TRBV6-1

CDR3 protein: CASSGIQGNAYEQYF
CDR3 DNA: TGCGCCAGCAGTGGTATACAGGGGAACGCCTACGAGCAGTACTTC
J gene: TRBJ2-7
D gene: TRBD1
clone size: few
V gene: TRBV10-1

CDR3 protein: CASSLAMVAGYTDTQYF
CDR3 DNA: TGCGCCAGCAGCTTGGCGATGGTAGCGGGTTACACAGATACGCAGTATTTT
J gene: TRBJ2-3
D gene: TRBD2
clone size: many
V gene: TRBV5-1

CDR3 protein: CSARARGQRGAFF
CDR3 DNA: TGCAGTGCTAGAGCCCGGGGACAGAGGGGAGCTTTCTTT
J gene: TRBJ1-1
D gene: TRBD1
clone size: few
V gene: TRBV20-1